These 9 T cell receptor beta chains were sequenced from one sample in a study of T cell responses to AZD1222 COVID-19 vaccine. Repertoires were generated with immunoSEQ multiplex PCR, while TCRdb's copy carries only in-frame clones and drops some. Here the sample spans tens of thousands of clones, around 86% being singletons. Specimen: peripheral blood, collected on day 0 of AZD1222 vaccination. Receptors were obtained from an adult in good health.

The genes are TRBV14 and TRBJ2-1; possibly TRBD2 for D (6 bases). The germline V gene has CDR1 SGHDN and CDR2 FVKESK. V shed 1 base and J shed 0 bases, with 7 bases lying between them. The CDR3 has 15 residues. For the CDR3, the DNA is TGTGCCAGCAGCCAAGTGGGAGGCTCCTACAATGAGCAGTTCTTC. It is translated as CASSQVGGSYNEQFF.

The V gene is TRBV11-2, the J gene TRBJ1-1; D unclear. Between the trimmed V and J ends, which lost 4 bases and 1 base, there was a span of 16 bases. The CDR3 has 16 residues. From germline, CDR1 is SGHAT and CDR2 FQNNGV. CDR3 residues: CASSSNSARANTEAFF. Here the CDR3 DNA reads TGTGCCAGCAGCTCAAACTCGGCAAGGGCGAACACTGAAGCTTTCTTT.

This clone was seen a single time. This sequence joins TRBV9 and TRBJ1-6, with a tentative D call TRBD1 (5 bases). The V end lost 0 bases, the J end lost 7 bases, and 20 bases lay between the germline ends. Germline V gene lookup returns CDR1 SGDLS and CDR2 YYNGEE. The CDR3 length is 18 residues. CDR3 nucleotides: TGTGCCAGCAGCGTAGCTACTTCGATGCGGGGGATCAATTCACCCCTCCACTTT. Amino acids: CASSVATSMRGINSPLHF.

The chain recombines TRBV3-1 (or the pseudogene TRBV3-2) with TRBJ1-3; 10 bases agree with TRBD1. Germline CDR1 is LGHDT and CDR2 is YNNKEL (reference sequence). V shed 4 bases and J 7 bases; nucleotides not matched to a gene: 4. This CDR3 has 14 amino acids. The CDR3 DNA follows: TGTGCCAGCAGCCCCGAGGACAGGGGGAACACCATATATTTT. It is translated as CASSPEDRGNTIYF.

This chain joins TRBV6-2 or TRBV6-3 and TRBJ2-5, with TRBD2 identical over 11 bases. The ends lost 6 bases at V and 1 base at J; junction bases unmatched: 7. Looked up from germline, CDR1 is MNHEY and CDR2 is SVGEGT. The length of the CDR3 is 16 residues. The DNA of the CDR3 is TGTGCCAGCAGCCCCTGGACTAGCGGGCGCCAAGAGACCCAGTACTTC. It translates to CASSPWTSGRQETQYF.

This clone was observed a single time. The chain joins TRBV27 to TRBJ2-3; D not resolved. V lost 9 bases and J lost 6, with 13 bases in between. CDR1 and CDR2 from the germline V gene are MNHEY and SMNVEV (reference sequence). The CDR3 sequence is 12 residues long. The CDR3 bases are TGTGCCAGTAAGGACCGTTCGGATACGCAGTATTTT. Translated, it gives CASKDRSDTQYF.

This clone was observed a handful of times. The chain is built from TRBV4-2 and TRBJ1-2; tentative D call: TRBD1 (5 bases). V was trimmed by 4 bases and J by 8 bases, leaving 14 bases between them. Germline V gene lookup returns CDR1 LGHNA and CDR2 YNFKEQ. CDR3 length equals 13 residues. Here the CDR3 reads CASSLGGLGGYTF. As DNA, the CDR3 is TGTGCCAGCAGCCTCGGGGGACTGGGGGGCTACACCTTC.

J is TRBJ1-1 and V is TRBV7-2; unclear D gene. Germline CDR1 and CDR2: SGHTA and FQGNSA. The V end lost 3 bases, the J end lost 1 base, and 12 bases lay between the germline ends. This CDR3 region has 15 residues. Written as DNA, the CDR3 is TGTGCCAGCAGCTTCTCTACCCGGGGGAACACTGAAGCTTTCTTT. Translation gives CASSFSTRGNTEAFF. The complete variable domain, with remaining parts taken from reference TRBV7-2 and TRBJ1-1, reads GAGVSQSPSNKVTEKGKDVELRCDPISGHTALYWYRQSLGQGLEFLIYFQGNSAPDKSGLPSDRFSAERTGGSVSTLTIQRTQQEDSAVYLCASSFSTRGNTEAFFGQGTRLTVV.

The genes are TRBV28 and TRBJ2-2; D is undetermined. Germline assignment: CDR1 MDHEN and CDR2 SYDVKM. Trimming removed 7 bases at V and 5 bases at J, with 11 bases between. This CDR3 is built from 13 residues. The CDR3 region has the DNA TGTGCCAGCATAAGGGTCCCAACCGGGGAGCTGTTTTTT. This gives the protein CASIRVPTGELFF.